The clone carrying this T cell receptor (beta chain) has ten or more counts. Its antigen is unknown. Investigators profiled TCR beta VDJ and CDR3 from genomic DNA template. TCRdb recomputed calls from the reads with MiXCR, one row per CDR3 protein. The table has roughly 190,000 distinct CDR3 sequences, around 45% seen once; the top ten hold around a tenth. There are 14 residues in the CDR3. J lost 4 bases, V lost 4 bases, and 4 bases had no gene match. Germline assignment: CDR1 ENHRY and CDR2 SYGVKD. All patients picked for sequencing had shown, by flow cytometry, an expansion of CD8+CD57+ cells. The diagnosis in all patients was severe acquired aplastic anemia. Each patient gave a blood sample that was collected before any therapy had been received. This record belongs to a study of CD8+CD57+ T cells in acquired aplastic anemia. Study context: Sorted CD4+ and CD8+ cells yielded DNA averaging around 3.5 ug.

Study-wide findings and caveats: There were some 30 CD8+ CDR3 sequences that occurred in both patients and controls.

The chain combines TRBV10-3 with TRBJ1-1, with 9 bases fitting TRBD1. This receptor was taken from a human donor with aplastic anemia. The sequenced sample was sorted CD4+, CD8+, or CD8+CD57+ T cells (not recorded which) from PBMCs. This chain's CDR3 is CAISGTGVGTEAFF. The CDR3 DNA reads as TGTGCCATCAGTGGGACAGGGGTGGGCACTGAAGCTTTCTTT.